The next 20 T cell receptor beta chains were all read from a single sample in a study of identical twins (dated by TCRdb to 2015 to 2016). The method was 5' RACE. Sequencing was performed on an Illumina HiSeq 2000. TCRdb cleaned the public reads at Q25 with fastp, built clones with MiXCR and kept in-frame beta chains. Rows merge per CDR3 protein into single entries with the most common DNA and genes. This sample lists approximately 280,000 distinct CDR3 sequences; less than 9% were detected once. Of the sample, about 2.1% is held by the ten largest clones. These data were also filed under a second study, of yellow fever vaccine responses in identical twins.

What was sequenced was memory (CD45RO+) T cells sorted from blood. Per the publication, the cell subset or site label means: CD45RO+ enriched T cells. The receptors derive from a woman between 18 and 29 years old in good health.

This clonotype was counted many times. The CDR3 loop is CAISEGISGNTIYF. In DNA form, the CDR3 reads TGTGCCATCAGTGAGGGGATCTCTGGAAACACCATATATTTT. The chain carries TRBV10-3 and TRBJ1-3; D gene unclear. Trimming stripped 2 bases from V and 0 bases from J, with 5 bases between. CDR3 length: 14 residues. The germline V gene has CDR1 ENHRY and CDR2 SYGVKD.

The CDR3 sequence: CASSSASGTFYEQYF. As DNA, the CDR3 is TGTGCCAGCAGCTCCGCTAGCGGGACGTTCTACGAGCAGTACTTC. J is TRBJ2-7 and V is TRBV7-2, with 9 nucleotides matching TRBD2. The J segment lost 3 bases and the V segment lost 4 bases, leaving 7 bases of the junction unmatched. CDR1 is SGHTA, CDR2 FQGNSA, per germline. The CDR3 has 15 residues.

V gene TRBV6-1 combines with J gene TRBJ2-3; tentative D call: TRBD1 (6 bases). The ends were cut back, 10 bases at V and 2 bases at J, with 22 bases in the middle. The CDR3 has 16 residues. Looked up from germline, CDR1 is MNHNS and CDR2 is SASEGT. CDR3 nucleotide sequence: TGTGCCACCAAAATGACCGGGACAAGCCTCACAGATACGCAGTATTTT. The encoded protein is CATKMTGTSLTDTQYF.

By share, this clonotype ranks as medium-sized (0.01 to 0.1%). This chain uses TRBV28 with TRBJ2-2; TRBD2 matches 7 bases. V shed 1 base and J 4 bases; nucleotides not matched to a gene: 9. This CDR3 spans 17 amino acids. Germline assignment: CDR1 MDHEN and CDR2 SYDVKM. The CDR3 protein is CASSLSWTSAVTGELFF. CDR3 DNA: TGTGCCAGCAGTTTATCCTGGACTAGTGCGGTCACCGGGGAGCTGTTTTTT.

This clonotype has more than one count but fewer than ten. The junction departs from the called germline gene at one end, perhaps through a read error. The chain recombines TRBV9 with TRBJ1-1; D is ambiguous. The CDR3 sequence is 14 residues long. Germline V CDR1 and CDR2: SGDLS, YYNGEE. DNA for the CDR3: TGTGCCAGCAGCGTAGGGAGAGGGAGGACTGAAGCCTTCTTT. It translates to CASSVGRGRTEAFF.

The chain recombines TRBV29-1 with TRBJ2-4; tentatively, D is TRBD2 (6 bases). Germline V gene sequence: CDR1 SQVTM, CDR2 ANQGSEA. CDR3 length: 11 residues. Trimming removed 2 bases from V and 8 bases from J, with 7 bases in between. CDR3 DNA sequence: TGCAGCGTTGAATGGGGGGACATTCAGTACTTC. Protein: CSVEWGDIQYF.

This CDR3 is CASSLGTRGNEQFF. In DNA, the CDR3 is TGCGCCAGCAGCTTGGGGACCCGGGGAAATGAGCAGTTCTTC. The chain links TRBV5-1 to TRBJ2-1; D might be TRBD2 (5 bases). Deletions cut 0 bases from V and 7 bases from J, with 11 bases between. The CDR3 spans 14 residues. Germline CDR1 is SGHRS and CDR2 is YFSETQ.

DNA of the CDR3: TGTGCCAGCAGCAGCGCAGGGTTTTCTGGCTACACCTTC. This translates into CASSSAGFSGYTF. The chain combines TRBV5-5 with TRBJ1-2; TRBD1 is a possible D gene (5 bases). CDR3 length equals 13 residues. V gave up 4 bases and J gave up 7 bases, with 14 bases separating them. Germline V gives CDR1 SGHKS, CDR2 YYEKEE (reference sequence).

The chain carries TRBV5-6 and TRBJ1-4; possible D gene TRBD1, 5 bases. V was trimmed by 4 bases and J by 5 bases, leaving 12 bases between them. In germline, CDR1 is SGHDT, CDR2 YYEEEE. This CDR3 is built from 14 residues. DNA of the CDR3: TGTGCCAGCAGCCAGACAGCCTTCAATGAAAAACTGTTTTTT. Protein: CASSQTAFNEKLFF.

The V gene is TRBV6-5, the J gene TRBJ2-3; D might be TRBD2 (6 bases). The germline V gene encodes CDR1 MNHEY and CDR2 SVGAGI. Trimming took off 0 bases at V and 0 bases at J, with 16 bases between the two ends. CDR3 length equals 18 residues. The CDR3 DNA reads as TGTGCCAGCAGTTACTCGATTTTCGGGGGAACTAGCACAGATACGCAGTATTTT. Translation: CASSYSIFGGTSTDTQYF.

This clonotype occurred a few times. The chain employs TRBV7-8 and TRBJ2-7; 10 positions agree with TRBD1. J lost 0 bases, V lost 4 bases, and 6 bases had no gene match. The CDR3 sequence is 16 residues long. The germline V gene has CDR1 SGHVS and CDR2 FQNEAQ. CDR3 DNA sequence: TGTGCCAGCAGCTCCACCTGGACAGGGGGCTCCTACGAGCAGTACGTC. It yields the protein CASSSTWTGGSYEQYV.

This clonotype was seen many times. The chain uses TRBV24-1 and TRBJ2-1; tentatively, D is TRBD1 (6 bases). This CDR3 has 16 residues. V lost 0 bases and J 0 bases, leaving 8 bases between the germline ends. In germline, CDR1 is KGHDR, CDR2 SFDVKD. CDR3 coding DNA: TGTGCCACCAGTGATTTGGCGGACAGCTCCTACAATGAGCAGTTCTTC. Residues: CATSDLADSSYNEQFF.

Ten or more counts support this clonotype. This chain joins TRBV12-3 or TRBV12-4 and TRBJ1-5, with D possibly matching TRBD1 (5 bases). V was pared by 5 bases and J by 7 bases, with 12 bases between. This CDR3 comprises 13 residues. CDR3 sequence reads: CASSNPGAQPQHF. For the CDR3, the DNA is TGTGCCAGCAGTAACCCCGGGGCACAGCCCCAGCATTTT.

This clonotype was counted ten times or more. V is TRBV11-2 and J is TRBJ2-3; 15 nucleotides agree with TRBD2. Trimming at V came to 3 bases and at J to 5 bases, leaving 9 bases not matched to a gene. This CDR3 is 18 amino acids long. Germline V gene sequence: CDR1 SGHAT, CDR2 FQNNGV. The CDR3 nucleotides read TGTGCCAGCAGCTTTGGGACTAGCGGGAGGCGTTTGGGAGATACGCAGTATTTT. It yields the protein CASSFGTSGRRLGDTQYF.

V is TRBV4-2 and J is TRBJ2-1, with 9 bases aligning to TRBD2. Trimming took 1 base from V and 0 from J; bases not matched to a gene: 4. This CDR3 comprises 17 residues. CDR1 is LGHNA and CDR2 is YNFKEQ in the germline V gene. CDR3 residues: CASSQGSSGVSYNEQFF. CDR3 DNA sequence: TGTGCCAGCAGCCAAGGATCTAGCGGGGTCTCCTACAATGAGCAGTTCTTC.

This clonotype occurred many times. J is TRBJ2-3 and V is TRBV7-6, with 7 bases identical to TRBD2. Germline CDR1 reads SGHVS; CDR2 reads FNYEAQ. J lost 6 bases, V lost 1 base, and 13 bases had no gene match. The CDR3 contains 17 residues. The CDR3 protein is CASSLVASGLNGDTQYF. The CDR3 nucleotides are TGTGCCAGCAGCTTAGTGGCTAGCGGCCTCAACGGGGATACGCAGTATTTT.

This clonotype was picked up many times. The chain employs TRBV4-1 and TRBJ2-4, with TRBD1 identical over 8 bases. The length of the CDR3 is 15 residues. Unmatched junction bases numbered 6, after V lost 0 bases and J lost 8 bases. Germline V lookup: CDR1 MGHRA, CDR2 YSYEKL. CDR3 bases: TGCGCCAGCAGCCAAGAGTACAGGGGGATGGACATTCAGTACTTC. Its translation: CASSQEYRGMDIQYF.

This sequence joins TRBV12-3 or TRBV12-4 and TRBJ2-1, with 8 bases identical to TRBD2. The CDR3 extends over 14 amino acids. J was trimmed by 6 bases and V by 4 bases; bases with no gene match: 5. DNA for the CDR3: TGTGCCAGCAGTTGGGGACTAGTTTCCAATGAGCAGTTCTTC. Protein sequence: CASSWGLVSNEQFF.

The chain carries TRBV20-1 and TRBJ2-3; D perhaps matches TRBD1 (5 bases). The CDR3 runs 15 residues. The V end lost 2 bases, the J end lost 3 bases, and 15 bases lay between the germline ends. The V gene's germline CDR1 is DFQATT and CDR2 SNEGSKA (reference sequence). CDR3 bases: TGCAGTGCTAGAAATTTAAGGCAGGGAACAGATACGCAGTATTTT. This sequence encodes CSARNLRQGTDTQYF.

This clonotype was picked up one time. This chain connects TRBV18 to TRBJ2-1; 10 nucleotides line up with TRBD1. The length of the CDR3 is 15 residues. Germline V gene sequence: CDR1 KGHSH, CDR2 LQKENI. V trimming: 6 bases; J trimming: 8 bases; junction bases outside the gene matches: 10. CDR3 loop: CASSPTGTGAHEQFF. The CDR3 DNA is TGTGCCAGCTCCCCAACCGGGACAGGGGCACATGAGCAGTTCTTC.